The entry below gives a single TCR beta chain sequence along with its context. What it binds is not known. Deletions cut 3 bases from V and 3 bases from J, with 15 bases between. This CDR3 contains 17 residues. Germline CDR1 reads LGHNA; CDR2 reads YSLEER. After the first PCR, alpha and beta chain libraries were processed separately. These data are taken from a study of naive and memory T cell subsets. Both TRBC1 and TRBC2 were covered by a beta constant-region primer of two equimolar oligonucleotides. The ligated cDNA underwent four PCR rounds using SP2 and nested alpha and beta constant-region primers. TCRdb reprocessed the UMI-ligation and nested PCR reads via MiXCR and lists one record per CDR3 protein. The repertoire holds around 100,000 distinct CDR3 sequences, with approximately 15% as singletons. Study conclusions and caveats: Between naive and memory subsets, TCR abundance power law exponents differed. Possibly reflecting memory cells re-expressing CD45RA, a few larger clonotypes occurred in naive repertoires, especially CD8.

The sequence was collected from a human donor in good health. The V and J genes are TRBV4-3 and TRBJ2-6; D not resolved. Sequences were obtained from naive CD8+ T cells from blood. The CDR3 DNA follows: TGCGCCAGCAGCCAGGATAACGGTGGGTTTGGGGCCAACGTCCTGACTTTC. The encoded protein is CASSQDNGGFGANVLTF.